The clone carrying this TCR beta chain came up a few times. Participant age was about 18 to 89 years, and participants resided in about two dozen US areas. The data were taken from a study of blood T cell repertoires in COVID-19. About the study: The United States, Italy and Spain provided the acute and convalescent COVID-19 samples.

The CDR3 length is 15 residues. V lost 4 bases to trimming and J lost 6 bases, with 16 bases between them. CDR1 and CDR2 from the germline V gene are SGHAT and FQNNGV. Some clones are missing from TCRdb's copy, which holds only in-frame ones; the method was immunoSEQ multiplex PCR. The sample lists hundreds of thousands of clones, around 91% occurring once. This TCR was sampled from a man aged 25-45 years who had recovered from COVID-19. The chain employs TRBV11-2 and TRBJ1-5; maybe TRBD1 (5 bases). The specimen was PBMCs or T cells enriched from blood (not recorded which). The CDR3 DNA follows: TGTGCCAGCAGCTCGGGGGGGACCAAGGGTCAGCCCCAGCATTTT. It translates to CASSSGGTKGQPQHF.